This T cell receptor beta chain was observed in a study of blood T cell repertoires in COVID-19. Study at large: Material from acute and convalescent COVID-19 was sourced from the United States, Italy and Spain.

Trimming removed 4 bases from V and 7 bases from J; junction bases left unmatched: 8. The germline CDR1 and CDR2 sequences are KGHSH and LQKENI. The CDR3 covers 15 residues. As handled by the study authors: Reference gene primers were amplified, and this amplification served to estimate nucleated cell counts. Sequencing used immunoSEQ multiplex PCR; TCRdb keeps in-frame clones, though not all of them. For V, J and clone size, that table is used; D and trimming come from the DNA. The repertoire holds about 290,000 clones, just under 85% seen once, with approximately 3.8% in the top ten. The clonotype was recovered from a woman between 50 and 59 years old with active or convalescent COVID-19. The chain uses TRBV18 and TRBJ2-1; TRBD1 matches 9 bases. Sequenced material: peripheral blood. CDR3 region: CASSRSDRGGNEQFF. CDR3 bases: TGTGCCAGCTCACGATCGGACAGGGGAGGAAATGAGCAGTTCTTC.